This record concerns one T cell receptor (beta chain) sequence. Libraries were prepared by immunoSEQ multiplex PCR; TCRdb keeps only in-frame clonotypes and omits some of them. The sample lists about 200,000 clones, roughly 89% occurring once. The sample comes from a study of blood T cell repertoires in COVID-19. The CDR3 length is 12 residues. Germline loops: CDR1 LGHDT, CDR2 YNNKEL (reference sequence). Trimming took off 5 bases at V and 8 bases at J, with 12 bases between the two ends. The chain has TRBV3-1 (or the pseudogene TRBV3-2) and TRBJ1-1; no clear D gene. The sample comprised PBMCs or T cells enriched from blood (not recorded which). The receptor's source is a woman aged 25-40 years who had been exposed to COVID-19. The CDR3 loop reads CASSMIGEEAFF. For the CDR3, the DNA is TGTGCCAGCAGCATGATTGGGGAGGAAGCTTTCTTT.